This T cell receptor beta chain was recovered during a study of cytomegalovirus exposure and HLA in healthy donors. Study outcomes and limitations: For most TCR sequences rarity was the rule, although some public TCRs occurred in many donors.

A remark on this clone: Its specificity is unknown.

The CDR3 is 13 residues long. After removal of 4 bases from V and 3 bases from J, the junction contained 3 bases not matched to a gene. Germline V gene lookup returns CDR1 SGHRS and CDR2 YFSETQ. Both 60 Vbeta primers and 13 Jbeta primers went into the PCR. Method: immunoSEQ multiplex PCR; TCRdb's copy keeps in-frame clones and lacks some. The data contain around 100,000 clones, more than 60% of them singletons. The sequencing input was PBMCs. The receptor was isolated from a female donor in good health and CMV-seropositive. The V gene is TRBV5-1, the J gene TRBJ2-7; 8 nucleotides match TRBD1. CDR3 nucleotide sequence: TGCGCCAGCAGCCGACAGGGGAGCTACGAGCAGTACTTC. Protein product: CASSRQGSYEQYF.